This TCR beta chain originates from a study of T cells expressing NK-cell markers (dated by TCRdb to the early 2020s). Looking at the study overall: Three sorted T-cell subsets (CD3+CD56+NKG2C+, CD3+CD56+NKG2C- and CD3+CD56-NKG2C+) from fewer than 10 donors had their TCR beta-chain repertoires profiled. Of the eight sequenced donors, seven were found to be HCMV-seropositive and one was found to be HCMV-seronegative. Sequencing of the libraries produced 2 x 150 bp reads on Illumina HiSeq 2000/2500, MiSeq or NextSeq. All eight donors whose samples were sequenced were randomly selected healthy volunteers, three of them men and five women. Results and caveats for the whole study, not just this receptor: For about 6 donors, the dominant CD3+CD56+NKG2C+ clonotypes were among the top 10 CD8+ clonotypes and accounted for about 1.0-7.0% of CD8+ T cells. Those dominant clonotypes were again the most abundant among CD3+CD56-NKG2C+ cells in four donors, at about 28.3-60.1%. It remained unclear whether the expanded NKG2C-expressing T cell clones were specific for HCMV antigens.

HCMV serostatus was determined by detecting HCMV-specific IgG in serum with a commercial ELISA kit. Peripheral blood mononuclear cells were isolated from blood by Ficoll density gradient centrifugation. CDR1 and CDR2 are drawn from the germline V gene: KGHSH, LQKENI. The CDR3 starts with the cysteine, ends with the phenylalanine, and has 13 residues. The nucleotide record is missing. Points on this clonotype: Its recognized antigen is unknown.

Sequencing relied on an Illumina HiSeq 2000. TCR beta cDNA libraries were made by 5'RACE template switching that added a universal primer site and unique molecular identifiers. cDNA synthesis was primed from the TCR beta constant segment and was followed by two successive PCR amplification steps. Concerning the study's data processing: MIGEC was used to demultiplex reads and group the reads by UMI, and MiTCR was used to assemble and quantify clonotypes. To exclude erroneous sequences, any TCR cDNA sequence not supported by at least two reads was discarded. Downstream repertoire analysis used the tcR package, and clonotypes were matched across fractions by CDR3 nucleotide sequence plus V segment. Antigen specificity was annotated against VDJdb with VDJmatch, allowing one amino acid substitution in CDR3. After TCRdb reprocessed the reads, each CDR3 protein sequence was kept as one row, without DNA. The V and J calls were not made by the authors but by TCRdb's processing. The sample's records list approximately 110,000 distinct CDR3 sequences. Clones ranked in the top ten supply around a sixth of the sample.

Recombination connected TRBV18 to TRBJ1-1. The TCR was taken from a woman aged 18-69 years in good health. Sequenced material: blood T cells: a sorted CD56 or NKG2C T cell subset, CD4+ or CD8+ T cells, or bulk PBMC T cells (not recorded which). The CDR3 region: CASSPGERGRTFF.